This T cell receptor (beta chain) derives from a study of T cells in Graves' hyperthyroidism and ophthalmopathy. V lost 3 bases, J lost 3 bases, and 10 bases lay in between. The CDR3 is 14 residues long. CDR1 and CDR2 (germline): SGHVS, FNYEAQ. A word on this clonotype: Antigen specificity is unknown.

Points from the study as a whole: In the analysis, a 13 V-J model separated ophthalmopathy from stable hyperthyroidism. Blood also showed most of the thyroid clonotypes that were expanded above 0.001.

Diagnostic assessment was based on clinical symptoms, serum thyroxine and TRAb, thyroid ultrasound and orbital computed tomography. RNA transcripts served as the template for amplifying TCR beta CDR3 regions. The HTBI set primed first-round TCR CDR3 RT-PCR. Each CDR3 protein is one row after TCRdb ran MiXCR on the multiplex PCR reads. The table shows hundreds of thousands of distinct CDR3 sequences, with 15% to 20% occurring only once. The sample taken for sequencing was blood. The V and J genes are TRBV7-6 and TRBJ2-3, with D possibly matching TRBD2 (5 bases). The clonotype originates from a woman aged 18-29 years with Graves' hyperthyroidism. CDR3 amino acids: CASSLVVATDTQYF. Here the CDR3 DNA reads TGTGCCAGCAGCTTGGTGGTAGCGACAGATACGCAGTATTTT.